Listed below are T cell receptor beta chains from one sample, sequenced in a study of T cell responses to AZD1222 COVID-19 vaccine. Using immunoSEQ multiplex PCR, the repertoire was profiled, and TCRdb retains in-frame clones only, with some absent. The sample has 170,000 or so clones; 75% to 95% are singletons. This material consisted of peripheral blood, taken on day 0 of AZD1222 vaccination. All receptors derive from an adult in good health. Both conserved end residues are part of each CDR3. The D gene is left open where the match is weak. Not every row has a clone size; where given, it reads once, few, many or a size class.

clone size: .; D gene: .; V gene: TRBV4-2; J gene: TRBJ2-5; CDR3 protein: CASSQEGGTETQYF; CDR3 DNA: TGTGCCAGCAGCCAAGAGGGCGGGACAGAGACCCAGTACTTC
clone size: .; D gene: .; V gene: TRBV4-1; J gene: TRBJ1-2; CDR3 protein: CASSQVDSLGYGYTF; CDR3 DNA: TGCGCCAGCAGCCAAGTTGACAGCCTTGGCTATGGCTACACCTTC
clone size: .; D gene: TRBD1; V gene: TRBV19; J gene: TRBJ1-2; CDR3 protein: CASSIADRGVYGYTF; CDR3 DNA: TGTGCCAGTAGTATAGCGGACAGGGGAGTCTATGGCTACACCTTC
clone size: .; D gene: TRBD1; V gene: TRBV13; J gene: TRBJ1-4; CDR3 protein: CASSGGRGRGEKLFF; CDR3 DNA: TGTGCCAGCAGCGGAGGAAGGGGGCGCGGCGAAAAACTGTTTTTT
clone size: .; D gene: TRBD1; V gene: TRBV6-5; J gene: TRBJ1-1; CDR3 protein: CASSSNQGATEAFF; CDR3 DNA: TGTGCCAGCAGTTCGAATCAGGGGGCCACTGAAGCTTTCTTT
clone size: .; D gene: .; V gene: TRBV7-2; J gene: TRBJ1-6; CDR3 protein: CASSPRGVALGSPLHF; CDR3 DNA: TGTGCCAGCAGCCCCCGCGGGGTCGCCTTAGGGTCACCCCTCCACTTT
clone size: .; D gene: .; V gene: TRBV27; J gene: TRBJ1-2; CDR3 protein: CASSLKSGDYGYTF; CDR3 DNA: TGTGCCAGCAGTTTAAAGTCCGGGGACTATGGCTACACCTTC
clone size: .; D gene: TRBD1; V gene: TRBV5-8; J gene: TRBJ2-2; CDR3 protein: CASSIWLGQSNTGELFF; CDR3 DNA: TGTGCCAGCAGCATCTGGTTGGGACAGAGCAACACCGGGGAGCTGTTTTTT
clone size: .; D gene: .; V gene: TRBV4-2; J gene: TRBJ1-1; CDR3 protein: CASSQGDRSEAFF; CDR3 DNA: TGTGCCAGCAGCCAGGGTGATAGGTCTGAAGCTTTCTTT
clone size: .; D gene: TRBD2; V gene: TRBV7-2; J gene: TRBJ2-2; CDR3 protein: CASGLAANTGELFF; CDR3 DNA: TGTGCCAGTGGACTAGCGGCGAACACCGGGGAGCTGTTTTTT
clone size: .; D gene: .; V gene: TRBV11-2; J gene: TRBJ1-1; CDR3 protein: CASSLGGGYASEAFF; CDR3 DNA: TGTGCCAGCAGCTTAGGAGGGGGATACGCTTCTGAAGCTTTCTTT
clone size: .; D gene: .; V gene: TRBV19; J gene: TRBJ1-4; CDR3 protein: CASRQAVPNEKLFF; CDR3 DNA: TGTGCCAGTAGGCAGGCGGTACCTAATGAAAAACTGTTTTTT
clone size: .; D gene: TRBD1; V gene: TRBV5-1; J gene: TRBJ2-7; CDR3 protein: CASSPGDRPYEQYF; CDR3 DNA: TGCGCCAGCAGCCCCGGGGACAGACCCTACGAGCAGTACTTC
clone size: .; D gene: TRBD2; V gene: TRBV6-2/TRBV6-3; J gene: TRBJ2-5; CDR3 protein: CASSYSLGSGGQETQYF; CDR3 DNA: TGTGCCAGCAGTTACTCGCTGGGTAGCGGGGGACAAGAGACCCAGTACTTC
clone size: .; D gene: TRBD2; V gene: TRBV5-1; J gene: TRBJ2-1; CDR3 protein: CASSLYLAGQGNEQFF; CDR3 DNA: TGCGCCAGCAGCTTGTATCTAGCGGGGCAAGGCAATGAGCAGTTCTTC
clone size: once; D gene: .; V gene: TRBV4-2; J gene: TRBJ2-3; CDR3 protein: CASSQDQDLDTQYF; CDR3 DNA: TGTGCCAGCAGCCAAGATCAGGACTTAGATACGCAGTATTTT
clone size: .; D gene: .; V gene: TRBV27; J gene: TRBJ2-3; CDR3 protein: CASSLEAQSIPGTQYF; CDR3 DNA: TGTGCCAGCAGTTTGGAGGCCCAATCAATACCGGGTACGCAGTATTTT
clone size: .; D gene: TRBD1; V gene: TRBV7-9; J gene: TRBJ1-1; CDR3 protein: CAIFGGDREAFF; CDR3 DNA: TGTGCCATCTTTGGGGGGGACAGGGAGGCTTTCTTT
clone size: .; D gene: .; V gene: TRBV27; J gene: TRBJ1-1; CDR3 protein: CASSPGRNTEAFF; CDR3 DNA: TGTGCCAGCAGTCCCGGACGGAACACTGAAGCTTTCTTT
clone size: .; D gene: .; V gene: TRBV5-1; J gene: TRBJ1-1; CDR3 protein: CASSLIRNTEAFF; CDR3 DNA: TGCGCCAGCAGCCTTATACGGAACACTGAAGCTTTCTTT
clone size: .; D gene: .; V gene: TRBV27; J gene: TRBJ2-3; CDR3 protein: CASSLSDGTFNTQYF; CDR3 DNA: TGTGCCAGCAGTTTATCGGACGGGACTTTCAATACGCAGTATTTT
clone size: .; D gene: TRBD1; V gene: TRBV7-6; J gene: TRBJ1-3; CDR3 protein: CASSLEQGGNTIYF; CDR3 DNA: TGTGCCAGCAGCTTAGAACAGGGGGGAAACACCATATATTTT
clone size: .; D gene: .; V gene: TRBV30; J gene: TRBJ1-6; CDR3 protein: CAWSVLRTYNSPLHF; CDR3 DNA: TGTGCCTGGAGTGTATTGAGAACCTATAATTCACCCCTCCACTTT
clone size: .; D gene: .; V gene: TRBV4-2; J gene: TRBJ2-7; CDR3 protein: CASSQDYGSYEQYF; CDR3 DNA: TGTGCCAGCAGCCAAGATTATGGGTCCTACGAGCAGTACTTC
clone size: once; D gene: TRBD1; V gene: TRBV9; J gene: TRBJ1-3; CDR3 protein: CASSVETGAGNTIYF; CDR3 DNA: TGTGCCAGCAGCGTAGAGACAGGGGCTGGAAACACCATATATTTT
clone size: .; D gene: .; V gene: TRBV30; J gene: TRBJ1-1; CDR3 protein: CAWTAGEDTEAFF; CDR3 DNA: TGTGCCTGGACAGCAGGGGAGGACACTGAAGCTTTCTTT
clone size: .; D gene: TRBD2; V gene: TRBV9; J gene: TRBJ2-5; CDR3 protein: CASSVATGGRQETQYF; CDR3 DNA: TGTGCCAGCAGCGTAGCAACGGGGGGGCGCCAAGAGACCCAGTACTTC
clone size: once; D gene: .; V gene: TRBV27; J gene: TRBJ2-2; CDR3 protein: CASSSRVAGELFF; CDR3 DNA: TGTGCCAGCAGTTCCAGGGTGGCCGGGGAGCTGTTTTTT
clone size: once; D gene: TRBD2; V gene: TRBV11-3; J gene: TRBJ2-3; CDR3 protein: CASSQGLAGVTDTQYF; CDR3 DNA: TGTGCCAGCAGCCAGGGACTAGCGGGGGTCACAGATACGCAGTATTTT
clone size: .; D gene: .; V gene: TRBV10-3; J gene: TRBJ1-1; CDR3 protein: CASHGSPGTEAFF; CDR3 DNA: TGTGCCTCCCACGGGAGCCCGGGCACTGAAGCTTTCTTT
clone size: .; D gene: .; V gene: TRBV9; J gene: TRBJ2-7; CDR3 protein: CASSVEALTLREEQYF; CDR3 DNA: TGTGCCAGCAGCGTAGAGGCCTTAACCCTCCGGGAGGAGCAGTACTTC
clone size: .; D gene: .; V gene: TRBV6-2/TRBV6-3; J gene: TRBJ2-7; CDR3 protein: CASSPNAGFPYEQYF; CDR3 DNA: TGTGCCAGCAGCCCAAACGCGGGGTTCCCCTACGAGCAGTACTTC
clone size: .; D gene: .; V gene: TRBV7-9; J gene: TRBJ1-2; CDR3 protein: CASSLAQGEGYTF; CDR3 DNA: TGTGCCAGCAGCTTAGCACAGGGAGAAGGCTACACCTTC
clone size: .; D gene: .; V gene: TRBV30; J gene: TRBJ1-3; CDR3 protein: CAWTPHPGNTIYF; CDR3 DNA: TGTGCCTGGACCCCCCACCCAGGAAACACCATATATTTT
clone size: .; D gene: .; V gene: TRBV6-1; J gene: TRBJ2-7; CDR3 protein: CASSEAGTRVSYEQYF; CDR3 DNA: TGTGCCAGCAGTGAAGCAGGGACGAGGGTCTCCTACGAGCAGTACTTC
clone size: .; D gene: TRBD1; V gene: TRBV18; J gene: TRBJ1-2; CDR3 protein: CASSPKAFGQGDYGYTF; CDR3 DNA: TGTGCCAGCTCACCTAAGGCCTTCGGACAGGGTGACTATGGCTACACCTTC
clone size: .; D gene: .; V gene: TRBV7-9; J gene: TRBJ2-7; CDR3 protein: CASSESGGARSEQYF; CDR3 DNA: TGTGCCAGCAGTGAGAGTGGGGGGGCGCGGAGCGAGCAGTACTTC
clone size: .; D gene: TRBD1; V gene: TRBV29-1; J gene: TRBJ1-2; CDR3 protein: CSVEDRDRVYGYTF; CDR3 DNA: TGCAGCGTTGAAGATCGGGACAGGGTATATGGCTACACCTTC
clone size: .; D gene: TRBD2; V gene: TRBV28; J gene: TRBJ2-5; CDR3 protein: CASSPPGGRGETQYF; CDR3 DNA: TGTGCCAGCAGTCCACCGGGGGGGCGAGGGGAGACCCAGTACTTC
clone size: .; D gene: TRBD2; V gene: TRBV12-3/TRBV12-4; J gene: TRBJ2-3; CDR3 protein: CASSTTSADTQYF; CDR3 DNA: TGTGCCAGCAGCACGACTAGCGCAGATACGCAGTATTTT
clone size: .; D gene: TRBD1; V gene: TRBV5-6; J gene: TRBJ2-7; CDR3 protein: CASRDRGYEQYF; CDR3 DNA: TGTGCCAGCAGAGACAGGGGCTACGAGCAGTACTTC
clone size: .; D gene: TRBD2; V gene: TRBV5-1; J gene: TRBJ2-3; CDR3 protein: CASSLEPSGGTSTDTQYF; CDR3 DNA: TGCGCCAGCAGCTTGGAACCTAGCGGGGGGACTAGCACAGATACGCAGTATTTT
clone size: .; D gene: .; V gene: TRBV7-2; J gene: TRBJ2-7; CDR3 protein: CASSTSYEQYF; CDR3 DNA: TGTGCCAGCAGCACTTCCTACGAGCAGTACTTC
clone size: .; D gene: TRBD2; V gene: TRBV10-3; J gene: TRBJ2-7; CDR3 protein: CAISRRLAGAGSYEQYF; CDR3 DNA: TGTGCCATCAGCCGACGACTAGCGGGGGCCGGATCCTACGAGCAGTACTTC
clone size: .; D gene: TRBD1; V gene: TRBV4-1; J gene: TRBJ2-3; CDR3 protein: CASAGQGASDTQYF; CDR3 DNA: TGCGCCAGCGCCGGACAGGGGGCGTCAGATACGCAGTATTTT
clone size: .; D gene: .; V gene: TRBV7-8; J gene: TRBJ2-4; CDR3 protein: CASSPRVGGPKNIQYF; CDR3 DNA: TGTGCCAGCAGCCCCCGGGTGGGGGGGCCAAAAAACATTCAGTACTTC
clone size: .; D gene: .; V gene: TRBV18; J gene: TRBJ1-1; CDR3 protein: CASSSDGSGAFF; CDR3 DNA: TGTGCCAGCTCATCCGATGGCTCGGGAGCTTTCTTT
clone size: .; D gene: .; V gene: TRBV30; J gene: TRBJ1-5; CDR3 protein: CAWRRSSDQPQHF; CDR3 DNA: TGTGCCTGGAGAAGGTCGTCCGATCAGCCCCAGCATTTT
clone size: .; D gene: .; V gene: TRBV6-5; J gene: TRBJ2-2; CDR3 protein: CASSSLGGRNTGELFF; CDR3 DNA: TGTGCCAGCAGTTCCCTGGGGGGTCGAAACACCGGGGAGCTGTTTTTT
clone size: .; D gene: .; V gene: TRBV6-6; J gene: TRBJ1-5; CDR3 protein: CASRFLSNQPQHF; CDR3 DNA: TGTGCCAGCCGGTTCCTAAGCAATCAGCCCCAGCATTTT
clone size: .; D gene: TRBD2; V gene: TRBV19; J gene: TRBJ2-3; CDR3 protein: CASSDGLAGLTDTQYF; CDR3 DNA: TGTGCCAGTAGCGACGGACTAGCGGGGCTCACAGATACGCAGTATTTT